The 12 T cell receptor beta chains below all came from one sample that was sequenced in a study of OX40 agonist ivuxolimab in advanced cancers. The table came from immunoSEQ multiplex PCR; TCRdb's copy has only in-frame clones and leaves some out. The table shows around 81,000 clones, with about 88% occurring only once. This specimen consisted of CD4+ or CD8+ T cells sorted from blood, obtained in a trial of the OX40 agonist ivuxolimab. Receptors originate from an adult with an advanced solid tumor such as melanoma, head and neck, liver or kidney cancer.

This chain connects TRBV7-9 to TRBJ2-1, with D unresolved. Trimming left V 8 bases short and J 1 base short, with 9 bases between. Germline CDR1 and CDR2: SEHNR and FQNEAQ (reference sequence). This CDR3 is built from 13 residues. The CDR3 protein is CASAAGSYNEQFF. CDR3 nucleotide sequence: TGTGCCAGCGCTGCCGGTTCCTACAATGAGCAGTTCTTC.

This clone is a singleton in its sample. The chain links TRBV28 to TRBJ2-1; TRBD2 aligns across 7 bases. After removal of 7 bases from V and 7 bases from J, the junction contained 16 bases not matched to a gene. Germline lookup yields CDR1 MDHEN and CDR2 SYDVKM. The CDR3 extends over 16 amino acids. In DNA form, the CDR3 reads TGTGCCAGCACCTCCCGACTAGCAAGGCAGGTAAATGAGCAGTTCTTC. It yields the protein CASTSRLARQVNEQFF.

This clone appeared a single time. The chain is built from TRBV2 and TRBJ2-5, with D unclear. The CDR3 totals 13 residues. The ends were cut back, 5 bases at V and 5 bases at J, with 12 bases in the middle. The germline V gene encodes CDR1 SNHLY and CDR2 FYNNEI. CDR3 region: CASSSLYTETQYF. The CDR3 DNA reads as TGTGCCAGCAGTTCCCTCTACACTGAGACCCAGTACTTC.

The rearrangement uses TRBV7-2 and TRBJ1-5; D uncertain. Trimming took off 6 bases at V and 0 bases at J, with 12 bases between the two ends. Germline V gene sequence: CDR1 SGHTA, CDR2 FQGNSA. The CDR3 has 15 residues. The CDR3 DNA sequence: TGTGCCAGCAGAGAAGGGATTTATAGCAATCAGCCCCAGCATTTT. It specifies CASREGIYSNQPQHF.

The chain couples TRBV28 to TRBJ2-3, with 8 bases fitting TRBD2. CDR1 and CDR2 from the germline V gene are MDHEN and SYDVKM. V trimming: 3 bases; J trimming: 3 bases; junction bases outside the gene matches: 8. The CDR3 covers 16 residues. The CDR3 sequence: CASSFPGAGETDTQYF. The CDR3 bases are TGTGCCAGCAGTTTCCCGGGAGCGGGGGAAACAGATACGCAGTATTTT.

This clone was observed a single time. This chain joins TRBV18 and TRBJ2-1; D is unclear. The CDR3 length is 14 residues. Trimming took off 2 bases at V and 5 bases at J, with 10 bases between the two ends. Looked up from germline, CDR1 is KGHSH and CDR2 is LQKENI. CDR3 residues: CASSPSTSNNEQFF. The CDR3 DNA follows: TGTGCCAGCTCACCATCGACTTCTAACAATGAGCAGTTCTTC. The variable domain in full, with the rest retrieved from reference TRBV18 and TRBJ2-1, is NAGVMQNPRHLVRRRGQEARLRCSPMKGHSHVYWYRQLPEEGLKFMVYLQKENIIDESGMPKERFSAEFPKEGPSILRIQQVVRGDSAAYFCASSPSTSNNEQFFGPGTRLTVL.

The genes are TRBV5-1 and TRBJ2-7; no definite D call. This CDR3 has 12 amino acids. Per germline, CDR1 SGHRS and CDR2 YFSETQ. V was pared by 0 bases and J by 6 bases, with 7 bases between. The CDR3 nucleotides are TGCGCCAGCAGCTTGGCACAGCGCGAGCAGTACTTC. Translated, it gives CASSLAQREQYF.

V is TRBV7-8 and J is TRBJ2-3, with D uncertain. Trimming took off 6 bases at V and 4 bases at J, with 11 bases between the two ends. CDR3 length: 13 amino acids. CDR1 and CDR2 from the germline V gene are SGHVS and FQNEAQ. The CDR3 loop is CASSFAWSDTQYF. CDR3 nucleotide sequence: TGTGCCAGCAGTTTCGCTTGGTCAGATACGCAGTATTTT.

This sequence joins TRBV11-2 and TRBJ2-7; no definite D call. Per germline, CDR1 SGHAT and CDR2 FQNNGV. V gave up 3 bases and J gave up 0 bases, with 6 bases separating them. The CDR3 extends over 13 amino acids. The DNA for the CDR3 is TGTGCCAGCAGCTTTGGCACCTCCTACGAGCAGTACGTC. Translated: CASSFGTSYEQYV.

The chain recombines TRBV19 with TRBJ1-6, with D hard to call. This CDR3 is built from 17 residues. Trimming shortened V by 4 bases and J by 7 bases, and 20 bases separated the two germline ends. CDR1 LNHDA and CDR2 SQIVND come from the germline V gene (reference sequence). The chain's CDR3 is CASSTLSGRVNNSPLHF. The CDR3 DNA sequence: TGTGCCAGTAGTACCCTATCTGGGAGGGTGAACAATTCACCCCTCCACTTT. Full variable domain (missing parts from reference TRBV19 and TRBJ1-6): DGGITQSPKYLFRKEGQNVTLSCEQNLNHDAMYWYRQDPGQGLRLIYYSQIVNDFQKGDIAEGYSVSREKKESFPLTVTSAQKNPTAFYLCASSTLSGRVNNSPLHFGNGTRLTVT.

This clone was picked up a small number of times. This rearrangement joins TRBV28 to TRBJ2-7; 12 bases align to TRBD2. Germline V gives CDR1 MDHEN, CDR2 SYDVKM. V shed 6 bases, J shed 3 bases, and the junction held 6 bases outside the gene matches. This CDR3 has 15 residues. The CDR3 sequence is CASSRRLAGDYEQYF. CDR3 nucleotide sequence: TGTGCCAGCAGCCGCAGACTAGCGGGGGACTACGAGCAGTACTTC. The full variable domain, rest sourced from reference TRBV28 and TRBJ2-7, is DVKVTQSSRYLVKRTGEKVFLECVQDMDHENMFWYRQDPGLGLRLIYFSYDVKMKEKGDIPEGYSVSREKKERFSLILESASTNQTSMYLCASSRRLAGDYEQYFGPGTRLTVT.

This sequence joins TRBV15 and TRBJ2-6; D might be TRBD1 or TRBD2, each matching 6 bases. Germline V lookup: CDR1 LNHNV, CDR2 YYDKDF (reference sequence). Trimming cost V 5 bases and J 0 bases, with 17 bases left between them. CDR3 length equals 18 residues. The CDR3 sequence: CATSLGGRLLSGANVLTF. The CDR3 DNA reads TGTGCCACCAGCCTGGGGGGCAGGCTACTCTCTGGGGCCAACGTCCTGACTTTC.